This T cell receptor beta chain was retrieved from a study of blood T cell repertoires in COVID-19. Study-wide context: Samples of COVID-19 (acute and convalescent) were obtained from the United States, Italy and Spain. T cells, B-cell-depleted T cells, or PBMCs supplied cDNA or gDNA.

Germline CDR1 and CDR2: SGHTA and FQGNSA. This CDR3 is 12 amino acids long. With V trimmed by 3 bases and J by 9 bases, 0 bases remained unmatched. In the original analysis: The assay estimated nucleated cells by amplifying reference gene primers. Measured with immunoSEQ multiplex PCR; TCRdb has only the in-frame clones, and not every one. The DNA was the basis for D and trimming; V, J and clone size are from that table. The sample lists about 670,000 clones; 70% to 90% were seen once. Sequenced material: peripheral blood. This receptor was taken from a woman aged 18 to 35 with acute or convalescent COVID-19. V usage is TRBV7-2 and J usage is TRBJ1-5, with 9 bases that match TRBD1. CDR3 region: CASSLDRGPQHF. The DNA for the CDR3 is TGTGCCAGCAGCTTGGACAGGGGGCCCCAGCATTTT.